This TCR beta chain was captured in a study of blood T cell repertoires in COVID-19. Participant age was roughly 18 to 95 years, and participants resided in 20 to 30 US areas. Participants had their cohort set by participant-reported clinical history. Among Cohort 3 donors, those recovered had two negative PCRs, clearance, or symptom resolution. Original methodology: The assay estimated nucleated cells by amplifying reference gene primers. Data came from immunoSEQ multiplex PCR; TCRdb stores just in-frame clones and leaves some out. D and trimming come from the DNA, and the V and J calls and clone size come from that table. The data contain under 300,000 clones, roughly 88% of them singletons. This CDR3 has 13 residues. The V end lost 6 bases, the J end lost 3 bases, and 9 bases lay between the germline ends.

V gene TRBV12-3 or TRBV12-4 combines with J gene TRBJ1-3, with D possibly TRBD1 on 6 matching bases. This receptor was obtained from a woman in her 30s who had recovered from COVID-19. Specimen: PBMCs or T cells enriched from blood (not recorded which). CDR3 coding DNA: TGTGCCAGCAGAAGAGGGGGTGGAAACACCATATATTTT. Residues: CASRRGGGNTIYF.